A single sample is the source of the 25 T cell receptor beta chains below, sequenced in a study of blood T cell repertoires in COVID-19 (dated by TCRdb to the early 2020s). The library was built by means of the immunoSEQ multiplex PCR assay. TCRdb retrieved this table from immuneACCESS and kept in-frame rearrangements only. Not all clones are present; in checked studies, unresolved V genes account for under half, and no reason is known for the remainder. This sample has 110,000 to 150,000 clones in its table, and 84% of those were observed once. 5.5% to 7% of the sample comes from the top ten. Sequenced input: peripheral blood. The receptor set was obtained from a human donor in a cohort sampled during active COVID-19.

As regards this clone: Relative to the germline gene, one junction end is altered; a read error may explain this. Other nucleotide sequences from this sample produce the same CDR3. The chain carries TRBV5-1 and TRBJ2-3, with TRBD2 identical over 7 bases. This CDR3 has 13 amino acids. Germline V CDR1 and CDR2: SGHRS, YFSETQ. Here the CDR3 reads CASSPTSTDTQYF. The CDR3 coding sequence is TGCGCCAGCAGCCCGACTAGCACAGATACGCAATATTTT.

The chain combines TRBV9 with TRBJ2-5; tentative D call: TRBD1 (5 bases). Trimming took off 4 bases at V and 4 bases at J, with 23 bases between the two ends. Germline V gene data show CDR1 as SGDLS and CDR2 as YYNGEE. CDR3 size: 17 residues. The CDR3 loop reads CASSPGPLGDRAETQYF. Written as DNA, the CDR3 is TGTGCCAGCAGCCCCGGACCGTTGGGCGACAGAGCAGAGACCCAGTACTTC. Together with reference TRBV9 and TRBJ2-5, the CDR3 gives the full variable domain: DSGVTQTPKHLITATGQRVTLRCSPRSGDLSVYWYQQSLDQGLQFLIQYYNGEERAKGNILERFSAQQFPDLHSELNLSSLELGDSALYFCASSPGPLGDRAETQYFGPGTRLLVL.

The chain joins TRBV5-1 to TRBJ2-1; 8 bases line up with TRBD1. The CDR3 totals 17 residues. V was pared by 4 bases and J by 0 bases, with 9 bases of the junction left unmatched. Looked up from germline, CDR1 is SGHRS and CDR2 is YFSETQ. In DNA, the CDR3 is TGCGCCAGCAGCCCATACCGGACAGGGTACTCCTACAATGAGCAGTTCTTC. It translates to CASSPYRTGYSYNEQFF.

This rearrangement joins TRBV19 to TRBJ2-7, with 7 bases that match TRBD1. With V trimmed by 3 bases and J by 4 bases, 12 bases remained unmatched. CDR3 length: 16 residues. Germline CDR1 is LNHDA and CDR2 is SQIVND (reference sequence). The CDR3 protein is CASSIGGKDRRYEQYF. CDR3 bases: TGTGCCAGTAGTATTGGTGGGAAGGACAGGAGGTACGAGCAGTACTTC.

This sequence joins TRBV4-2 and TRBJ2-1, with a possible D match to TRBD2 (6 bases). Looked up from germline, CDR1 is LGHNA and CDR2 is YNFKEQ. Trimming took 0 bases from V and 0 from J, leaving 24 bases between them. CDR3 length equals 21 residues. The CDR3, as DNA: TGTGCCAGCAGCCAAGATAGGGGTAGGATGAGCGGGCGGAGCTCCTACAATGAGCAGTTCTTC. This codes for CASSQDRGRMSGRSSYNEQFF.

V and J are TRBV6-5 and TRBJ2-5; TRBD2 matches 8 bases. The CDR3 length is 14 residues. The V gene's germline CDR1 is MNHEY and CDR2 SVGAGI. The ends lost 4 bases at V and 4 bases at J; junction bases unmatched: 5. CDR3 residues: CASSFRGGAETQYF. CDR3 nucleotides: TGTGCCAGCAGTTTCCGGGGGGGGGCAGAGACCCAGTACTTC.

The V and J genes are TRBV7-2 and TRBJ2-3; 10 nucleotides match TRBD2. In germline, CDR1 is SGHTA, CDR2 FQGNSA. Trimming took 5 bases from V and 4 from J; bases not matched to a gene: 6. The CDR3 has 15 amino acids. CDR3 in amino acids: CASSLSGLAADTQYF. CDR3 sequence (DNA): TGTGCCAGCAGCCTCTCTGGACTAGCGGCAGATACGCAGTATTTT.

Turning to this clone: One junction end disagrees with the germline gene, perhaps due to a read error. The V and J genes are TRBV5-1 and TRBJ2-6, with 7 positions matching TRBD1. Per germline, CDR1 SGHRS and CDR2 YFSETQ. The CDR3 contains 16 residues. CDR3 amino acids: CASSLDRFSGANVLTF. The CDR3 nucleotides are TGCGCCAGCAGTTTGGACAGGTTCTCTGGGGCCAACGTCCTGACTTTC.

The chain couples TRBV10-3 to TRBJ2-1; 10 bases line up with TRBD2. Germline V gene sequence: CDR1 ENHRY, CDR2 SYGVKD. J gave up 4 bases and V 0 bases, and 3 bases lay outside the gene matches. The CDR3 contains 16 residues. In DNA, the CDR3 is TGTGCCATCAGTGAGTCTAGCGGGGGGTTATACAATGAGCAGTTCTTC. Translating gives CAISESSGGLYNEQFF.

The rearrangement joins TRBV29-1 to TRBJ2-3; 10 bases fit TRBD2. The CDR3 is 14 amino acids. CDR1 and CDR2 from the germline V gene are SQVTM and ANQGSEA. The ends lost 6 bases at V and 4 bases at J; junction bases unmatched: 7. The CDR3 reads CSVVTSGLSDTQYF. The CDR3 DNA sequence: TGCAGCGTGGTGACTAGCGGGCTGTCAGATACGCAGTATTTT.

This clone showed up just a few times. The V gene is TRBV5-4, the J gene TRBJ1-2; TRBD1 is a possible D gene (6 bases). V was cut by 2 bases and J by 0 bases, with 11 bases left in between. The germline V gene has CDR1 SGHNT and CDR2 YYREEE (reference sequence). This CDR3 region has 15 residues. The CDR3 reads CASSFWTATNYGYTF. CDR3 coding DNA: TGTGCCAGCAGCTTTTGGACAGCTACTAACTATGGCTACACCTTC.

V gene TRBV3-1 (or the pseudogene TRBV3-2) combines with J gene TRBJ2-5; a possible D gene is TRBD2 (6 bases). This CDR3 has 14 residues. Germline CDR1 and CDR2: LGHDT and YNNKEL (reference sequence). The germline V and J ends were trimmed by 3 bases and 5 bases, with 13 bases remaining between them. As DNA, the CDR3 is TGTGCCAGCAGCCACGTCGAGACTAGTGAGACCCAGTACTTC. The encoded protein is CASSHVETSETQYF.

The rearrangement joins TRBV4-3 to TRBJ1-4, with a possible D match to TRBD1 (6 bases). Trimming took off 4 bases at V and 5 bases at J, with 8 bases between the two ends. Germline V gene data show CDR1 as LGHNA and CDR2 as YSLEER. CDR3 size: 13 residues. CDR3 amino acids: CASSRDRNEKLFF. The CDR3 DNA reads as TGCGCCAGCAGCCGCGACAGGAATGAAAAACTGTTTTTT.

V gene TRBV18 combines with J gene TRBJ2-3, with 11 bases fitting TRBD1. CDR3 length equals 15 residues. Unmatched junction bases numbered 3, after V lost 2 bases and J lost 5 bases. Germline V gene sequence: CDR1 KGHSH, CDR2 LQKENI. The DNA for the CDR3 is TGTGCCAGCTCACCAACGGACAGGGGGCGAGATACGCAGTATTTT. Protein: CASSPTDRGRDTQYF.

This clone came up a few times. The gene calls are TRBV5-1 and TRBJ2-5; 11 bases agree with TRBD2. The J segment lost 5 bases and the V segment lost 2 bases, leaving 5 bases of the junction unmatched. Per the germline V gene, CDR1 is SGHRS and CDR2 is YFSETQ. The CDR3 is 15 residues long. The CDR3 reads CASSFPLAGAETQYF. CDR3 nucleotide sequence: TGCGCCAGCAGCTTCCCACTAGCGGGGGCGGAGACCCAGTACTTC.

V is TRBV5-6 and J is TRBJ1-2; 7 nucleotides match TRBD1. The CDR3 is 18 residues long. With 3 bases clipped from V and 2 bases from J, the junction kept 16 bases outside the gene matches. Germline V gives CDR1 SGHDT, CDR2 YYEEEE. CDR3 amino acids: CASSYFTGSGTVNYGYTF. Written as DNA, the CDR3 is TGTGCCAGCAGCTACTTTACTGGTTCCGGGACAGTGAACTATGGCTACACCTTC.

The genes are TRBV5-6 and TRBJ1-1; a weak D match, TRBD1 (6 bases). CDR1 and CDR2 (germline): SGHDT, YYEEEE. V was clipped by 0 bases and J by 1 base, with 10 bases between them. The CDR3 length is 15 residues. For the CDR3, the DNA is TGTGCCAGCAGCTTGGTTGGGGGCTGGAACACTGAAGCTTTCTTT. Translated, it gives CASSLVGGWNTEAFF.

This clone was observed a handful of times. The gene calls are TRBV6-5 and TRBJ1-5, with a possible D match to TRBD1 (5 bases). Trimming pared 2 bases from V and 2 bases from J, leaving 13 bases between. Germline CDR1 reads MNHEY; CDR2 reads SVGAGI. The CDR3 extends over 16 amino acids. Here the CDR3 reads CASSYARAGGNQPQHF. CDR3 DNA sequence: TGTGCCAGCAGTTACGCCAGGGCAGGTGGCAATCAGCCCCAGCATTTT.

The rearrangement joins TRBV7-2 to TRBJ2-1; 9 nucleotides agree with TRBD2. V lost 2 bases to trimming and J lost 5 bases; unmatched junction nucleotides: 7. The CDR3 is 16 residues long. Per germline, CDR1 SGHTA and CDR2 FQGNSA. The CDR3 DNA reads as TGTGCCAGCAGCTTAAGATCAGCGGGGGGAAACAATGAGCAGTTCTTC. Translated, it gives CASSLRSAGGNNEQFF.

This chain connects TRBV7-9 to TRBJ1-6; no reliable D call. With 1 base removed from V and 9 bases from J, the gap between germline ends came to 13 bases. CDR3 length: 15 residues. The germline CDR1 and CDR2 sequences are SEHNR and FQNEAQ (reference sequence). CDR3 protein: CASSLVKPRSSPLHF. The CDR3 region has the DNA TGTGCCAGCAGCTTAGTTAAGCCTAGAAGTTCACCCCTCCACTTT.

The J gene is TRBJ1-4, the V gene TRBV3-1 (or the pseudogene TRBV3-2); tentative D call: TRBD1 (5 bases). V lost 4 bases and J 4 bases, leaving 16 bases between the germline ends. The V gene's germline CDR1 is LGHDT and CDR2 YNNKEL (reference sequence). The CDR3 runs to 16 residues. The CDR3 loop reads CASSLKTGGGNEKLFF. CDR3 DNA: TGTGCCAGCAGCCTAAAAACCGGGGGAGGTAATGAAAAACTGTTTTTT.

The V gene is TRBV4-3, the J gene TRBJ1-4, with 7 bases matching TRBD1. The trim removed 3 bases at V and 8 bases at J, leaving 18 bases unmatched. The CDR3 spans 18 residues. Looked up from germline, CDR1 is LGHNA and CDR2 is YSLEER. The CDR3 DNA reads as TGCGCCAGCAGCCACAGGGGGAAGACCTCTACCCAGGGGGAAAAACTGTTTTTT. Translation: CASSHRGKTSTQGEKLFF.

The V gene is TRBV5-1, the J gene TRBJ2-5; D is possibly TRBD1 (6 bases). V gave up 0 bases and J gave up 7 bases, with 13 bases separating them. CDR1 and CDR2 from the germline V gene are SGHRS and YFSETQ. The CDR3 loop spans 14 amino acids. For the CDR3, the DNA is TGCGCCAGCAGCTTGGGGGGGCTCGTGGGGACCCAGTACTTC. It is translated as CASSLGGLVGTQYF.

V usage is TRBV4-3 and J usage is TRBJ2-2; 8 nucleotides match TRBD1. The length of the CDR3 is 13 residues. CDR1 and CDR2 from the germline V gene are LGHNA and YSLEER. J was trimmed by 9 bases and V by 3 bases; bases with no gene match: 3. CDR3 in amino acids: CASSQDRARELFF. In DNA form, the CDR3 reads TGCGCCAGCAGCCAGGACAGGGCCCGGGAGCTGTTTTTT.

The J gene is TRBJ2-5, the V gene TRBV3-1 (or the pseudogene TRBV3-2), with TRBD2 matching over 7 bases. This CDR3 has 14 amino acids. The V gene end was trimmed by 0 bases and the J gene end by 7 bases; junction bases not matched to a gene: 5. CDR1 is LGHDT, CDR2 YNNKEL, per germline (reference sequence). The CDR3, as DNA: TGTGCCAGCAGCCAAGATGGCGGGAGTGGGACCCAGTACTTC. This sequence encodes CASSQDGGSGTQYF.